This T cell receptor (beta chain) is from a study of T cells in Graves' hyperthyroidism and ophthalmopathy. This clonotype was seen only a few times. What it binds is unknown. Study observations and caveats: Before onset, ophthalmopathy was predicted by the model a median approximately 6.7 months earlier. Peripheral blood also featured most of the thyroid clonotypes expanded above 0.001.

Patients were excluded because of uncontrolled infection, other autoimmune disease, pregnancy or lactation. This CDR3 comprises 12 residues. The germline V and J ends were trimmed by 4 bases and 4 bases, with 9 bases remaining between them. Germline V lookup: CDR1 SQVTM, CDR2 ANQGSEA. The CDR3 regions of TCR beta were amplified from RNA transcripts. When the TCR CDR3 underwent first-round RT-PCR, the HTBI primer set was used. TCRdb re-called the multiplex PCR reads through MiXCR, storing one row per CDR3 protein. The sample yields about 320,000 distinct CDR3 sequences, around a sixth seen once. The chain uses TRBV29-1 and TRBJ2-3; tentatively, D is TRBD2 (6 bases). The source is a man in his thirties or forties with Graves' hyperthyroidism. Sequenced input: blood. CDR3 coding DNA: TGCAGCGTTGGACCGGGGGCAGATACGCAGTATTTT. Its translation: CSVGPGADTQYF.